This is a list of T cell receptor beta chains from one sample in a study of blood T cell repertoires in COVID-19. This table comes from immunoSEQ multiplex PCR, and its TCRdb copy is limited to in-frame clones, with some not included. The sample holds 87,000 or so clones, over 80% seen once. Sequenced sample: peripheral blood. The source is a woman older than 75 with active or convalescent COVID-19. Both conserved end residues are part of each CDR3. The D gene is left open where the match is weak. Only part of the rows carry a size: once, few, many, or a class if the clone is expanded.

cdr3_nt cdr3_aa clone_size j_call d_call v_call
TGTGCCAGCAGCTCCCCTGGGGGAGGCACTGAAGCTTTCTTT CASSSPGGGTEAFF once TRBJ1-1 NA TRBV7-9
TGTGCCAGCAGCCTTCCGACAGGCCTCAATCAGCCCCAGCATTTT CASSLPTGLNQPQHF NA TRBJ1-5 NA TRBV3-1/TRBV3-2
TGTGCCAGCAGCTTGGCTTCGACAGCAAGCGGGGCAGATACGCAGTATTTT CASSLASTASGADTQYF NA TRBJ2-3 TRBD2 TRBV5-4
TGTGCCAGCACTGAAATGGGGGGTCAAGAGACCCAGTACTTC CASTEMGGQETQYF NA TRBJ2-5 NA TRBV6-1
TGCAGTGCTAGTCTTGCTGCCCACCGGTATGGCTACACCTTC CSASLAAHRYGYTF NA TRBJ1-2 NA TRBV20-1
TGTGCCAGCAGCTTCACCCCGACAGGGACCAATGAAAAACTGTTTTTT CASSFTPTGTNEKLFF NA TRBJ1-4 TRBD1 TRBV7-9
TGCGCCAGCAGCTTGGGACTAGCGGAATACAATGAGCAGTTCTTC CASSLGLAEYNEQFF NA TRBJ2-1 TRBD2 TRBV5-1
TGTGCCAGCAGCTTGGGAGGCTCCTATCTGACCCAGTACTTC CASSLGGSYLTQYF NA TRBJ2-5 NA TRBV5-4
TGTGCCAGCAGGTATAGCGGGAATACAGATACGCAGTATTTT CASRYSGNTDTQYF NA TRBJ2-3 TRBD2 TRBV6-5
TGTGCCAGCAGCTCTATAGCGGGGGTCACCGGGGAGCTGTTTTTT CASSSIAGVTGELFF NA TRBJ2-2 TRBD2 TRBV7-2
TGTGCCAGCAGTTACAGGGGGAGGGTATCTGAAGCTTTCTTT CASSYRGRVSEAFF NA TRBJ1-1 NA TRBV6-5
TGTGCCAGCAGCCGGGGGTTGGAGAACACCGGGGAGCTGTTTTTT CASSRGLENTGELFF NA TRBJ2-2 NA TRBV9
TGTGCCAGCAGTGACTACCTAGCGCCTAGCTCCTACAATGAGCAGTTCTTC CASSDYLAPSSYNEQFF NA TRBJ2-1 NA TRBV6-1
TGTGCCAGCAGCCCCTTTTCGGGAGACACCGGGGAGCTGTTTTTT CASSPFSGDTGELFF NA TRBJ2-2 NA TRBV9
TGTGCCAGCAGTTACCCCTCCGGGACTAGCGGGAGAAGGGTAGGGAATGAGCAGTTCTTC CASSYPSGTSGRRVGNEQFF NA TRBJ2-1 TRBD2 TRBV6-2/TRBV6-3
TGTGCCAGCAGCCAAGATCTCGGGACAGCCTACGAGCAGTACTTC CASSQDLGTAYEQYF NA TRBJ2-7 TRBD1 TRBV14
TGCGCCAGCAGCTTGGGAAGCGGGCTCGGGAATACGCAGTATTTT CASSLGSGLGNTQYF NA TRBJ2-3 NA TRBV5-1
TGCGCCAGCAGTGAGCCATCCGGGACAGCCCATAAAAACATTCAGTACTTC CASSEPSGTAHKNIQYF NA TRBJ2-4 TRBD1 TRBV10-2
TGTGCCAGCAGCTTAAGGGGGGGGAGCTCCTACAATGAGCAGTTCTTC CASSLRGGSSYNEQFF NA TRBJ2-1 NA TRBV7-8
TGTGCCAGCAGTCGAACAGGGGGAAATCAGCCCCAGCATTTT CASSRTGGNQPQHF NA TRBJ1-5 TRBD1 TRBV6-2/TRBV6-3
TGTGCCAGCACCCCAGGGGGGAGCACTGAAGCTTTCTTT CASTPGGSTEAFF NA TRBJ1-1 TRBD1 TRBV5-6
TGCGCCAGCAGCCAACCGGGGTTCGGGACAGGGGGCTCTGGGGCCAACGTCCTGACTTTC CASSQPGFGTGGSGANVLTF NA TRBJ2-6 TRBD1 TRBV4-1
TGTGCCACCAGTGACTGGACTAGCGGGGGGAACAATGAGCAGTTCTTC CATSDWTSGGNNEQFF once TRBJ2-1 TRBD2 TRBV24-1
TGTGCCAGCAGTGAACCCGGGACAGGGAGCACTGAAGCTTTCTTT CASSEPGTGSTEAFF NA TRBJ1-1 TRBD1 TRBV25-1
TGCAGTGCCCAGGGGAACACTGAAGCTTTCTTT CSAQGNTEAFF few TRBJ1-1 NA TRBV20-1
TGCGCCAGCAGCCAAGATCGGGAGCGGGGGGGCCAAGAGACCCAGTACTTC CASSQDRERGGQETQYF NA TRBJ2-5 TRBD2 TRBV4-1
TGTGCCAGCAGTTCAGTAATGAACACTGAAGCTTTCTTT CASSSVMNTEAFF few TRBJ1-1 NA TRBV6-5
TGTGCCAGCAGCGCAACCTACACTCGGGACAGCTATGGCTACACCTTC CASSATYTRDSYGYTF NA TRBJ1-2 TRBD1 TRBV28
TGTGCCAGTGCGGTGATGTGGGGGGCCAACGTCCTGACTTTC CASAVMWGANVLTF NA TRBJ2-6 NA TRBV19
TGTGCCAGCAGTCTCGAGGCAGGGGAAAAACTGTTTTTT CASSLEAGEKLFF NA TRBJ1-4 NA TRBV6-4
TGTGCCAGCAGCTTAGCGTGGGAGCACAGGGGAAACTACAATGAGCAGTTCTTC CASSLAWEHRGNYNEQFF NA TRBJ2-1 TRBD1 TRBV7-9
TGTGCCAGTAGTACCTCTGACACGAACACTGAAGCTTTCTTT CASSTSDTNTEAFF NA TRBJ1-1 NA TRBV19
TGTGCCAGCAGCGTATCACAGGGGTGGACCAATGAGCAGTTCTTC CASSVSQGWTNEQFF NA TRBJ2-1 TRBD1 TRBV9
TGTGCCAGCTCATCGGACAGGAACACTGAAGCTTTCTTT CASSSDRNTEAFF NA TRBJ1-1 NA TRBV18
TGTGCCAGCAGCTTGGCCCCGGGAGAGCAGTACTTC CASSLAPGEQYF once TRBJ2-7 NA TRBV5-6
TGTGCCAGCAGCTTGGCGGGGACTGAGCAGTTCTTC CASSLAGTEQFF NA TRBJ2-1 NA TRBV11-2
TGTGCCAGCAGCCAGGGACAGGGGGGTGAAAAACTGTTTTTT CASSQGQGGEKLFF NA TRBJ1-4 TRBD1 TRBV6-2/TRBV6-3
TGTGCCAGCAGCTCAGGGCAATCCTACGAGCAGTACTTC CASSSGQSYEQYF NA TRBJ2-7 NA TRBV5-4
TGTGCCAGCAGTCTGGGGGGGAGTACCTATAATTCACCCCTCCACTTT CASSLGGSTYNSPLHF once TRBJ1-6 NA TRBV28
TGTGCCAGCAGTGAAGTGACTATGTGGGAGCAGTTCTTC CASSEVTMWEQFF few TRBJ2-1 NA TRBV6-1
TGCGCCAGCAGCGATGGACTAGCGGTTAGCACAGATACGCAGTATTTT CASSDGLAVSTDTQYF NA TRBJ2-3 TRBD2 TRBV10-1
TGTGCCAGCAGTGGAGGACTAGCGGGGGGGCCCGACATTCAGTACTTC CASSGGLAGGPDIQYF NA TRBJ2-4 TRBD2 TRBV7-9
TGTGCCACCAGCAGAGATCCGCTGGCAGGCTATGGCTACACCTTC CATSRDPLAGYGYTF few TRBJ1-2 NA TRBV15
TGTGCCAGTATGTCTATGAGCGGGCTTGGGTATGAGCAGTTCTTC CASMSMSGLGYEQFF NA TRBJ2-1 NA TRBV19
TGTGCCAGCAGCGCAGGGGACAGGGGGTACCAAGAGACCCAGTACTTC CASSAGDRGYQETQYF NA TRBJ2-5 TRBD1 TRBV9
TGTGCCATCAGTGTACGGACAGGGAGGATCAATGAGCAGTTCTTC CAISVRTGRINEQFF NA TRBJ2-1 TRBD1 TRBV10-3
TGTGCCAGCAGCCCTACGGCGGGGGGCAGAGAGACCCAGTACTTC CASSPTAGGRETQYF NA TRBJ2-5 TRBD2 TRBV6-6
TGTGCCAGCAGTTGGCCCCCAGGGGATAATCAGCCCCAGCATTTT CASSWPPGDNQPQHF NA TRBJ1-5 NA TRBV28